This note documents a single T cell receptor (beta chain) sequence. Its target is not known. T cells were not sorted, and total RNA was isolated straight from whole blood. Investigators made cDNA in eight separate reactions per sample. TCRdb processed the 5' RACE reads again and assigns one entry to each CDR3 protein, with no DNA. The listing records about 420,000 distinct CDR3 sequences. This specimen comes from a study of monozygotic twins with inflammatory bowel disease. Findings and caveats of the study: Different subtypes (of T cells) could not be told apart from one another.

Sequencing input: blood. This TCR was sampled from a human donor with ulcerative colitis or Crohn's disease, or a healthy co-twin of an affected twin (not recorded which).

The CDR3 sequence: CASSSRTLTGELFF. The chain uses TRBV11-2 and TRBJ2-2; TCRdb's assignment of TRBD2 cannot be checked, as there is no DNA. This CDR3 comprises 14 residues. Germline-derived CDR1 and CDR2 are SGHAT and FQNNGV.